This T cell receptor (beta chain) derives from a study of molecular identifiers for immune sequencing clone quantification. Study results and limitations: More than 99% of effector molecules, versus under 1% of naive-cell molecules, belonged to clones above 20 RNA copies.

TCRdb reprocessed the PCR reads with MiXCR, giving one entry per CDR3 protein. The data contain approximately 93,000 distinct CDR3 sequences, approximately 23% of them singletons. Germline-derived CDR1 and CDR2 are DFQATT and SNEGSKA (reference sequence). The CDR3 runs 17 residues. A remark on this clonotype: Its antigen is not identified. At one boundary the junction diverges from the germline segment, which might be a read error.

Naive CD8 libraries came from approximately 20,000 to 980,000 sorted cells with 10%, 30% or 50% RNA. Naive CD8 T cells underwent sorting with the CD8+CD4-CCR7+CD45RA+ definition. The clonotype originates from a human donor in good health. Some libraries in this study had Jurkat cell RNA spiked in. Sequencing used naive CD8+ T cells from blood, with Jurkat cell RNA spiked in. Subset meaning: FACS-sorted CD8+CD4-CCR7+CD45RA+ naive T cells. This chain connects TRBV20-1 to TRBJ1-5; TRBD1 is a possible D gene (6 bases). The CDR3 spells CSARLGVDSYSNQPPHF. CDR3 in DNA: TGCAGTGCTAGATTGGGGGTGGACAGTTATAGCAATCAGCCCCCGCATTTT.